Shown below are 25 T cell receptor beta chains from a single sample sequenced in a study of cytomegalovirus exposure and HLA in healthy donors. The primer mix had 60 Vbeta and 13 Jbeta primers. Generated by immunoSEQ multiplex PCR, the TCRdb table keeps only in-frame clones and is missing some. The table records about 180,000 clones, 79% of them present only once. Sample: PBMCs. The receptors were sampled from a woman in her 40s in good health and CMV-seronegative.

This sequence joins TRBV19 and TRBJ1-2, with TRBD1 matching over 8 bases. Germline V gene data show CDR1 as LNHDA and CDR2 as SQIVND (reference sequence). The ends lost 7 bases at V and 0 bases at J; junction bases unmatched: 7. The CDR3 is made up of 15 amino acids. CDR3 in amino acids: CASNQVGQANYGYTF. The DNA of the CDR3 is TGTGCCAGTAACCAAGTGGGACAGGCTAACTATGGCTACACCTTC.

The gene calls are TRBV6-1 and TRBJ1-4; D remains unclear. Looked up from germline, CDR1 is MNHNS and CDR2 is SASEGT. The CDR3 is made up of 16 amino acids. The V and J ends lost 2 bases and 2 bases respectively, with 12 bases between them. The CDR3 nucleotides are TGTGCCAGCAGTGAACGGGCGGGAAACACTAATGAAAAACTGTTTTTT. This encodes CASSERAGNTNEKLFF.

This clone came up a few times. The chain joins TRBV6-1 to TRBJ2-7; no definite D call. This CDR3 spans 14 amino acids. Between the trimmed V and J ends, which lost 3 bases and 5 bases, there was a span of 14 bases. CDR1 and CDR2 from the germline V gene are MNHNS and SASEGT. CDR3 in DNA: TGTGCCAGCAGTGATTTGGCAGGCCAGGACGAGCAGTACTTC. It specifies CASSDLAGQDEQYF.

Details on this clone: One junction end disagrees with the germline gene, perhaps due to a read error. The chain recombines TRBV7-7 with TRBJ2-7; 11 nucleotides agree with TRBD2. Germline V gives CDR1 SSHAT, CDR2 FNYEAQ (reference sequence). The CDR3 is 16 residues long. The CDR3 loop reads CASSVGPGLADYEQYF. CDR3 bases: TGTGCTAGCAGCGTAGGTCCGGGACTAGCGGACTACGAGCAGTACTTC.

The chain joins TRBV27 to TRBJ2-3, with 10 bases fitting TRBD2. Losses at the gene ends were 5 bases for V and 1 base for J; bases not matched to a gene: 3. The germline gives CDR1 MNHEY, CDR2 SMNVEV (reference sequence). The CDR3 is made up of 15 amino acids. CDR3 residues: CASSLGTSGTDTQYF. The CDR3, as DNA: TGTGCCAGCAGTCTGGGGACTAGCGGCACAGATACGCAGTATTTT.

This rearrangement joins TRBV6-6 to TRBJ2-5; TRBD1 matches at 7 bases. Germline trimming cut 8 bases from V and 2 bases from J; bases unmatched to any gene: 11. Per the germline V gene, CDR1 is MNHNY and CDR2 is SVGAGI (reference sequence). The CDR3 length is 15 residues. This chain's CDR3 is CASQQNRGVQETQYF. The CDR3 DNA reads TGTGCCAGCCAGCAGAACAGGGGTGTTCAAGAGACCCAGTACTTC.

A note on this clone: Sequence at one end of the junction differs from germline and may be a read error. The CDR3 reads CASSLGRGRTNEKLFF. The CDR3, as DNA: TGTGCTAGCAGCTTAGGACGGGGAAGGACTAATGAAAAACTGTTTTTT. The chain is built from TRBV7-7 and TRBJ1-4, with D uncertain. The CDR3 totals 16 residues. Germline V CDR1 and CDR2: SSHAT, FNYEAQ (reference sequence).

V gene TRBV2 combines with J gene TRBJ1-1; D not resolved. The V gene's germline CDR1 is SNHLY and CDR2 FYNNEI. The CDR3 is 13 amino acids. V lost 7 bases, J lost 11 bases, and 20 bases lay in between. The CDR3 spells CASTRTRARGAFF. The CDR3, as DNA: TGTGCCAGCACCCGGACCCGGGCCCGAGGGGCTTTCTTT.

This chain connects TRBV5-1 to TRBJ2-7; 7 bases line up with TRBD2. Per germline, CDR1 SGHRS and CDR2 YFSETQ. CDR3 size: 13 residues. V dropped 4 bases and J dropped 1; count of bases not matched to a gene: 2. DNA for the CDR3: TGCGCCAGCAGCGGGGGGGGTTCCTACGAGCAGTACTTC. Its translation: CASSGGGSYEQYF.

V usage is TRBV28 and J usage is TRBJ1-2; D perhaps matches TRBD1 (6 bases). Germline-derived CDR1 and CDR2 are MDHEN and SYDVKM. V dropped 6 bases and J dropped 6 bases, with 14 bases sitting between them. This CDR3 spans 13 amino acids. The CDR3 spells CASRGARSDGYTF. The CDR3 DNA reads as TGTGCCAGCAGGGGGGCTCGGTCGGATGGCTACACCTTC.

The genes are TRBV12-5 and TRBJ2-1; 11 nucleotides line up with TRBD2. The trim removed 5 bases at V and 9 bases at J, leaving 15 bases unmatched. CDR3 size: 17 residues. The V gene's germline CDR1 is LGHNT and CDR2 FRNRAP. CDR3 residues: CASGTPRSGRASGEQFF. The CDR3 coding sequence is TGTGCTAGTGGTACGCCCCGTAGCGGGAGGGCCTCGGGTGAGCAGTTCTTC.

J is TRBJ1-2 and V is TRBV2; tentatively, D is TRBD1 (5 bases). CDR1 is SNHLY, CDR2 FYNNEI, per germline. The CDR3 loop spans 15 amino acids. Trimming left V 3 bases short and J 10 bases short, with 21 bases between. CDR3 sequence reads: CASSDLRGTRCDYTF. The CDR3 DNA sequence: TGTGCCAGCAGTGACCTTCGGGGGACTAGATGTGACTACACCTTC.

This rearrangement joins TRBV5-6 to TRBJ1-1; D is ambiguous. Trimming cost V 3 bases and J 3 bases, with 12 bases left between them. Germline V gene sequence: CDR1 SGHDT, CDR2 YYEEEE. The CDR3 is made up of 14 amino acids. The CDR3 region has the DNA TGTGCCAGCAGCTACAGCGGGGAGCACACTGAAGCTTTCTTT. This translates into CASSYSGEHTEAFF. Looking up the rest from reference TRBV5-6 and TRBJ1-1 gives the full variable domain: DAGVTQSPTHLIKTRGQQVTLRCSPKSGHDTVSWYQQALGQGPQFIFQYYEEEERQRGNFPDRFSGHQFPNYSSELNVNALLLGDSALYLCASSYSGEHTEAFFGQGTRLTVV.

The chain is built from TRBV19 and TRBJ1-1; no definite D call. The CDR3 runs to 13 residues. Germline V lookup: CDR1 LNHDA, CDR2 SQIVND (reference sequence). Trimming shortened V by 5 bases and J by 3 bases, and 10 bases separated the two germline ends. Here the CDR3 DNA reads TGTGCCAGTAGTGTATATATAGACACTGAAGCTTTCTTT. It yields the protein CASSVYIDTEAFF. Based on the CDR3 plus reference TRBV19 and TRBJ1-1, the full variable domain is DGGITQSPKYLFRKEGQNVTLSCEQNLNHDAMYWYRQDPGQGLRLIYYSQIVNDFQKGDIAEGYSVSREKKESFPLTVTSAQKNPTAFYLCASSVYIDTEAFFGQGTRLTVV.

The CDR3 spells CASSPLPFDITNEQFF. In DNA form, the CDR3 reads TGTGCCAGCAGCCCCCTTCCCTTCGACATTACCAATGAGCAGTTCTTC. This chain links TRBV7-2 with TRBJ2-1; D not certain. Germline V lookup: CDR1 SGHTA, CDR2 FQGNSA. V dropped 5 bases and J dropped 6 bases, with 20 bases sitting between them. CDR3 length equals 16 residues. Full variable domain (remainder filled in from reference TRBV7-2 and TRBJ2-1): GAGVSQSPSNKVTEKGKDVELRCDPISGHTALYWYRQSLGQGLEFLIYFQGNSAPDKSGLPSDRFSAERTGGSVSTLTIQRTQQEDSAVYLCASSPLPFDITNEQFFGPGTRLTVL.

The table lists this clone with a few counts. V and J are TRBV28 and TRBJ1-5; the D is unclear. Germline loops: CDR1 MDHEN, CDR2 SYDVKM. CDR3 size: 13 residues. V lost 11 bases, J lost 2 bases, and 13 bases lay in between. CDR3 bases: TGTGCCTCCACGACCGGGGGCAATCAGCCCCAGCATTTT. This encodes CASTTGGNQPQHF. The full variable domain, rest sourced from reference TRBV28 and TRBJ1-5, is DVKVTQSSRYLVKRTGEKVFLECVQDMDHENMFWYRQDPGLGLRLIYFSYDVKMKEKGDIPEGYSVSREKKERFSLILESASTNQTSMYLCASTTGGNQPQHFGDGTRLSIL.

V and J are TRBV21-1 and TRBJ1-2; TRBD1, the table's D call, was not compared with the DNA. TRBV21-1 is reported as a pseudogene. This CDR3 comprises 17 residues. The CDR3 DNA sequence: TGTGCCAGCAGCAAAATCAGAAGGACAGGCTTTGGGTTGGGCTACACCTTC. Encoded protein: CASSKIRRTGFGLGYTF.

The genes are TRBV7-9 and TRBJ2-6; the match to TRBD2 covers 10 bases. Germline trimming cut 1 base from V and 2 bases from J; bases unmatched to any gene: 5. In germline, CDR1 is SEHNR, CDR2 FQNEAQ (reference sequence). CDR3 size: 18 residues. The CDR3 sequence: CASSLGASGSPGANVLTF. In DNA, the CDR3 is TGTGCCAGCAGCTTAGGGGCTAGCGGGAGCCCTGGGGCCAACGTCCTGACTTTC. Combining the CDR3 with reference TRBV7-9 and TRBJ2-6 gives the whole variable domain DTGVSQNPRHKITKRGQNVTFRCDPISEHNRLYWYRQTLGQGPEFLTYFQNEAQLEKSRLLSDRFSAERPKGSFSTLEIQRTEQGDSAMYLCASSLGASGSPGANVLTFGAGSRLTVL.

CDR3 nucleotides: TGTGCCAGCAGTTTTGTCGGGAACTATGGCTACACCTTC. Translating gives CASSFVGNYGYTF. V usage is TRBV27 and J usage is TRBJ1-2; D unclear. The CDR3 consists of 13 residues. The V end was cut by 3 bases, the J end by 2 bases, with 7 bases between. Germline CDR1 reads MNHEY; CDR2 reads SMNVEV (reference sequence).

The V call is TRBV29-1, the J call TRBJ2-5; D is unresolved. V dropped 7 bases and J dropped 1 base, with 4 bases sitting between them. The V gene's germline CDR1 is SQVTM and CDR2 ANQGSEA. The CDR3 totals 10 residues. CDR3 sequence reads: CSARQETQYF. The CDR3 nucleotides read TGCAGCGCCCGCCAAGAGACCCAGTACTTC.

The gene calls are TRBV5-1 and TRBJ2-1, with D perhaps matching TRBD1 (6 bases). V was clipped by 5 bases and J by 2 bases, with 14 bases between them. The CDR3 has 15 amino acids. Germline CDR1 and CDR2: SGHRS and YFSETQ. CDR3 sequence: CASRGQGLTYNEQFF. The CDR3 DNA is TGCGCCAGCAGGGGCCAGGGGCTCACCTACAATGAGCAGTTCTTC.

The chain couples TRBV7-6 to TRBJ1-5, with a tentative D call TRBD1 (6 bases). The CDR3 sequence is 13 residues long. Germline V gives CDR1 SGHVS, CDR2 FNYEAQ. V was shortened by 1 base and J by 5 bases, with 6 bases between the two germline ends. The CDR3 DNA follows: TGTGCCAGCAGCTTAGGGACAGATCAGCCCCAGCATTTT. This sequence encodes CASSLGTDQPQHF.

The J gene is TRBJ1-3, the V gene TRBV28; 9 bases are a match to TRBD1. Germline V gene lookup returns CDR1 MDHEN and CDR2 SYDVKM. J gave up 4 bases and V 4 bases, and 5 bases lay outside the gene matches. The CDR3 is made up of 15 amino acids. CDR3 sequence reads: CASSSGQGFGNTIYF. In DNA form, the CDR3 reads TGTGCCAGCAGTTCCGGACAGGGGTTCGGAAACACCATATATTTT.

The V and J genes are TRBV4-3 and TRBJ2-7, with no clear D. Trimming removed 0 bases at V and 3 bases at J, with 6 bases between. The V gene's germline CDR1 is LGHNA and CDR2 YSLEER. This CDR3 has 13 amino acids. The CDR3 coding sequence is TGCGCCAGCAGCCAAGACAATAGCTACGAGCAGTACTTC. Translation gives CASSQDNSYEQYF.

V gene TRBV6-1 combines with J gene TRBJ2-3; the D is unclear. V was clipped by 6 bases and J by 5 bases, with 12 bases between them. The CDR3 is 13 amino acids. Germline loops: CDR1 MNHNS, CDR2 SASEGT. CDR3 residues: CASSRLLQDTQYF. The CDR3 DNA sequence: TGTGCCAGCAGCCGACTGCTTCAAGATACGCAGTATTTT.